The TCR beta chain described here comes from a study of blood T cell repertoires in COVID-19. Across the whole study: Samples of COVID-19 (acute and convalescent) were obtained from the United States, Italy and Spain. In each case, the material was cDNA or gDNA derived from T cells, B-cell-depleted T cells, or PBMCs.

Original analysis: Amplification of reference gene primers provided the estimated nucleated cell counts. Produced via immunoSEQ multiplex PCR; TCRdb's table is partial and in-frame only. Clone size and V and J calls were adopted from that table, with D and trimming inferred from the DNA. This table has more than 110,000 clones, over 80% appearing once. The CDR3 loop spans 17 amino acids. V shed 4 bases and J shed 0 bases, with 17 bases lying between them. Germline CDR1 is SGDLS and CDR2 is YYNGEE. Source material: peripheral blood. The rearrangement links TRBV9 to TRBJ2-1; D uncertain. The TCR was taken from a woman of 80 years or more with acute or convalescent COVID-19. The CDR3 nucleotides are TGTGCCAGCAGCATCACAGTGGCCCCGAGCTCCTACAATGAGCAGTTCTTC. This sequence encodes CASSITVAPSSYNEQFF.